The clone carrying this T cell receptor (beta chain) has a count of ten or more. This CDR3 has 14 residues. J was trimmed by 3 bases and V by 8 bases; bases with no gene match: 3. Germline values: CDR1 MNHEY, CDR2 SVGAGI. The sample comes from a study of early T cells in non-severe SARS-CoV-2 infection. Attached unique molecular identifiers marked individual cDNA molecules. TCRdb re-called the 5' RACE reads through MiXCR, storing one row per CDR3 protein. The table records 100,000 to 130,000 distinct CDR3 sequences, around 10% of them present only once. The sequence was obtained from an adult who was a healthcare worker with PCR-confirmed SARS-CoV-2 infection or an uninfected control (not recorded which). The sequenced material came from whole blood. The gene calls are TRBV6-5 and TRBJ2-6, with 8 bases matching TRBD1. The CDR3 loop is CASWTGHGANVLTF. The CDR3 DNA reads as TGTGCCAGCTGGACAGGGCATGGGGCCAACGTCCTGACTTTC.